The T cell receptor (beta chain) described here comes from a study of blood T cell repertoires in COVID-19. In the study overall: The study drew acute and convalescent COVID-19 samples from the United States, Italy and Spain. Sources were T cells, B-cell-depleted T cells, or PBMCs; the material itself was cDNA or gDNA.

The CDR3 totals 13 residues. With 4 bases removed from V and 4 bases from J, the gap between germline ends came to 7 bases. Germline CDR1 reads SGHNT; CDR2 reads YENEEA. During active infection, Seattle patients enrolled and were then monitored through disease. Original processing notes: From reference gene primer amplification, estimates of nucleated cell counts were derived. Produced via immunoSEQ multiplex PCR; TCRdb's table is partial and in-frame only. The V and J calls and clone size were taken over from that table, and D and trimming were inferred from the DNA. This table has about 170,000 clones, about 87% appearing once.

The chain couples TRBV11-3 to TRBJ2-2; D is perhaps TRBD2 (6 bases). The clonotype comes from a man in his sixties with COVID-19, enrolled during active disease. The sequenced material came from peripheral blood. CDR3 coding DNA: TGTGCCAGCAGCTCGGAGGGCACCGGGGAGCTGTTTTTT. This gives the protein CASSSEGTGELFF.